Included here is one T cell receptor beta chain sequence, with context. In this sample, this clonotype turned up a few times. Its antigen is not yet known. Per-nucleotide qualities are absent, and no much larger clonotype sits a single base away. The treatment or condition label here, explained by the study, means: in vitro stimulation with specific CMV peptide epitopes to enrich CMV-specific T cells. Instrument used: Illumina HiSeq 1500. Through fastp at Q25 and MiXCR, TCRdb rebuilt clones from the public reads, retaining in-frame beta chains. All rows with the same CDR3 protein become a single entry with the most common DNA and genes. This sample holds 200,000 or so distinct CDR3 sequences; roughly two fifths were observed only once. The ten top clones hold about 60% of the sample. The data stem from a study of T cell repertoires in cytomegalovirus infection (dated by TCRdb to between 2018 and 2021). A note on the overall study: Alongside well-studied HLA-B-restricted epitopes, the peptide stimulations were aimed at recently identified HLA-C-restricted CMV epitopes, whose presentation resists viral immunomodulation. Donor HLA type was relevant to the analysis, because carriage of CMV infection together with the matching HLA type was indicated by public TCR beta signatures. What the study reported, not specific to this receptor: In both this cohort and an independent cohort of a few hundred donors, the cumulative frequency of public TCR beta family members distinguished carriers of CMV infection plus the relevant HLA type. In the ex vivo response, HLA-C-restricted CMV-specific TCR beta clonotypes were dominant, and in two of eight donors the single most frequent clonotype came from this HLA-C-restricted group.

CDR3 length: 15 amino acids, cysteine to phenylalanine. Kept here is only the CDR3 DNA, which spans 45 bases and is read in frame from base 1. The germline V gene yields SGHVS for CDR1 and FQNEAQ for CDR2. Compared with germline, V lacks 6 bases and J lacks 4 bases; bases without a gene match: 4. The sample in question was CD8+ T cells from cultured PBMCs, obtained from culture after CMV antigen stimulation. In this chain, TRBV7-8 is recombined with TRBJ2-1, and 12 junction bases match TRBD2. This TCR was sampled from a human donor in good health (CMV status not recorded). Some clones in this sample may be carry-over from other donors' samples. The CDR3 protein is CASRILAGGYNEQFF. The DNA is as follows: TGTGCCAGCAGGATACTAGCGGGGGGATACAATGAGCAGTTCTTC.